Shown below are 23 T cell receptor beta chains from a single sample sequenced in a study of shared clonotypes between healthy human individuals. The method was immunoSEQ multiplex PCR; TCRdb's version includes in-frame clones alone and lacks a portion of them. This table has roughly 2,500,000 clones, approximately 93% appearing once. Material: naive CD4+ T cells from PBMCs. Documented subset: CD45RA+ positively selected. These receptors were collected from a man younger than 35 in good health. Some clones in this sample may be carry-over from other donors' samples.

The V call is TRBV15, the J call TRBJ2-3; D is perhaps TRBD1 (5 bases). The CDR3 covers 12 residues. The V gene's germline CDR1 is LNHNV and CDR2 YYDKDF (reference sequence). V was clipped by 6 bases and J by 1 base, with 5 bases between them. The CDR3 region is CATRTGTDTQYF. The CDR3, as DNA: TGTGCCACCAGGACAGGCACAGATACGCAGTATTTT.

The chain is built from TRBV28 and TRBJ1-3; D may be TRBD1 (5 bases). Deletions cut 6 bases from V and 4 bases from J, with 13 bases between. From germline, CDR1 is MDHEN and CDR2 SYDVKM. The CDR3 is 14 residues long. The CDR3 here is CASSLPTAGNTIYF. CDR3 sequence (DNA): TGTGCCAGCAGCCTCCCGACAGCGGGAAACACCATATATTTT.

V usage is TRBV6-1 and J usage is TRBJ1-1; maybe TRBD1 (5 bases). The CDR3 sequence is 14 residues long. Germline CDR1 MNHNS, CDR2 SASEGT. Trimming stripped 0 bases from V and 9 bases from J, with 14 bases between. CDR3 sequence: CASSEAWLEGQAFF. The CDR3 DNA follows: TGTGCCAGCAGTGAAGCGTGGTTAGAGGGGCAAGCTTTCTTT.

V and J are TRBV30 and TRBJ2-5; maybe TRBD2 (6 bases). The germline V and J ends were trimmed by 2 bases and 5 bases, with 15 bases remaining between them. The CDR3 runs 14 residues. From germline, CDR1 is GTSNPN and CDR2 SVGIG (reference sequence). The CDR3 region is CAWSSGVVLETQYF. In DNA form, the CDR3 reads TGTGCCTGGAGTTCGGGAGTGGTTCTGGAGACCCAGTACTTC.

The rearrangement links TRBV11-2 to TRBJ1-4; perhaps TRBD1 as D (5 bases). Germline V gene lookup returns CDR1 SGHAT and CDR2 FQNNGV. The CDR3 contains 16 residues. Deletions cut 5 bases from V and 0 bases from J, with 13 bases between. CDR3 coding DNA: TGTGCCAGCAGCCGAGGACAACCTGCAACTAATGAAAAACTGTTTTTT. Translation gives CASSRGQPATNEKLFF.

This chain uses TRBV5-6 with TRBJ2-1; 12 bases match TRBD2. Losses at the gene ends were 4 bases for V and 2 bases for J; bases not matched to a gene: 13. Germline assignment: CDR1 SGHDT and CDR2 YYEEEE. The length of the CDR3 is 19 residues. The CDR3 bases are TGTGCCAGCAGCCGTACTAGCGGGAGGCTTCCTGGGACCTACAATGAGCAGTTCTTC. Residues: CASSRTSGRLPGTYNEQFF.

V is TRBV7-3 and J is TRBJ2-5, with 7 bases matching TRBD2. The germline V gene encodes CDR1 SGHTA and CDR2 FQGTGA. The V segment lost 5 bases and the J segment 1 base; nucleotides outside the gene matches: 4. This CDR3 comprises 14 residues. The CDR3 sequence: CASSPAGSQETQYF. The CDR3 coding sequence is TGTGCCAGCAGCCCAGCGGGGTCCCAAGAGACCCAGTACTTC.

V usage is TRBV5-1 and J usage is TRBJ1-2, with 9 positions matching TRBD1. Unmatched junction bases numbered 6, after V lost 1 base and J lost 5 bases. The CDR3 extends over 15 amino acids. Germline CDR1 reads SGHRS; CDR2 reads YFSETQ. The CDR3 here is CASSLSQGARYGYTF. The CDR3 DNA is TGCGCCAGCAGCTTGTCACAGGGGGCAAGATATGGCTACACCTTC.

This clone came up once. The CDR3 region is CASSLRTSGYEQYF. CDR3 DNA sequence: TGCGCCAGCAGCTTGCGGACTAGCGGGTACGAGCAGTACTTC. The chain has TRBV4-3 and TRBJ2-7; 11 bases are a match to TRBD2. The CDR3 extends over 14 amino acids. CDR1 is LGHNA and CDR2 is YSLEER in the germline V gene. Germline trimming cut 5 bases from V and 4 bases from J; bases unmatched to any gene: 4.

The genes are TRBV5-1 and TRBJ2-5; 12 nucleotides match TRBD2. The germline gives CDR1 SGHRS, CDR2 YFSETQ. There are 17 residues in the CDR3. Germline trimming cut 0 bases from V and 5 bases from J; bases unmatched to any gene: 8. The CDR3 is CASSLGASGRATETQYF. CDR3 DNA: TGCGCCAGCAGCTTGGGGGCTAGCGGGAGGGCCACGGAGACCCAGTACTTC.

The V call is TRBV7-2, the J call TRBJ2-3; 7 bases map to TRBD1. Germline values: CDR1 SGHTA, CDR2 FQGNSA. CDR3 length: 15 amino acids. V lost 3 bases and J lost 6; bases outside the gene matches: 9. The CDR3 sequence is CASSFEGGLYDTQYF. DNA for the CDR3: TGTGCCAGCAGCTTCGAAGGGGGCTTGTATGATACGCAGTATTTT.

This clone was observed at least ten times. This chain connects TRBV7-3 to TRBJ2-5; TRBD2 matches 9 bases. This CDR3 comprises 15 residues. Germline lookup yields CDR1 SGHTA and CDR2 FQGTGA. The J segment lost 4 bases and the V segment lost 3 bases, leaving 6 bases of the junction unmatched. The CDR3: CASSFYPSGIETQYF. CDR3 in DNA: TGTGCCAGCAGCTTCTATCCTAGCGGGATAGAGACCCAGTACTTC.

V is TRBV11-2 and J is TRBJ1-4, with a possible D match to TRBD1 (5 bases). This CDR3 has 14 residues. Trimming pared 5 bases from V and 11 bases from J, leaving 18 bases between. Germline lookup yields CDR1 SGHAT and CDR2 FQNNGV. CDR3 protein: CASSAGTSTGKLFF. CDR3 in DNA: TGTGCCAGCAGCGCCGGGACCTCAACGGGGAAACTGTTTTTT.

The V gene is TRBV28, the J gene TRBJ2-1, with TRBD2 matching over 14 bases. CDR3 length: 19 amino acids. With V trimmed by 3 bases and J by 1 base, 8 bases remained unmatched. Germline CDR1 and CDR2: MDHEN and SYDVKM. CDR3 in DNA: TGTGCCAGCAGTTTTTTTGGGACTAGCGGGAGCAGTTCCTACAATGAGCAGTTCTTC. Translation gives CASSFFGTSGSSSYNEQFF. The variable domain in full, with the rest retrieved from reference TRBV28 and TRBJ2-1, is DVKVTQSSRYLVKRTGEKVFLECVQDMDHENMFWYRQDPGLGLRLIYFSYDVKMKEKGDIPEGYSVSREKKERFSLILESASTNQTSMYLCASSFFGTSGSSSYNEQFFGPGTRLTVL.

This chain uses TRBV7-3 with TRBJ2-1, with 13 bases fitting TRBD2. The germline CDR1 and CDR2 sequences are SGHTA and FQGTGA. The CDR3 consists of 16 residues. The V gene end was trimmed by 0 bases and the J gene end by 6 bases; junction bases not matched to a gene: 2. CDR3 region: CASSLTGLAGSNEQFF. The CDR3 region has the DNA TGTGCCAGCAGCTTAACGGGACTAGCGGGAAGCAATGAGCAGTTCTTC.

V gene TRBV28 combines with J gene TRBJ2-3; no clear D gene. Trimming stripped 1 base from V and 6 bases from J, with 11 bases between. This CDR3 is built from 14 residues. CDR1 is MDHEN and CDR2 is SYDVKM in the germline V gene. CDR3 sequence reads: CASSLYPSKDTQYF. For the CDR3, the DNA is TGTGCCAGCAGTTTATACCCGTCTAAGGATACGCAGTATTTT.

The CDR3 spells CASSLNGRGLYEQYF. For the CDR3, the DNA is TGTGCCAGCAGCTTGAATGGCAGGGGGCTTTACGAGCAGTACTTC. The chain recombines TRBV5-8 with TRBJ2-7, with 8 bases lining up with TRBD1. Trimming cost V 1 base and J 4 bases; bases outside gene matches: 7. The CDR3 spans 15 residues. In germline, CDR1 is SGHTS, CDR2 YDEGEE. The complete variable domain, with remaining parts taken from reference TRBV5-8 and TRBJ2-7, reads EAGVTQSPTHLIKTRGQQATLRCSPISGHTSVYWYQQALGLGLQFLLWYDEGEERNRGNFPPRFSGRQFPNYSSELNVNALELEDSALYLCASSLNGRGLYEQYFGPGTRLTVT.

The chain couples TRBV4-2 to TRBJ1-5, with 7 bases identical to TRBD1. V gave up 5 bases and J gave up 3 bases; unmatched junction bases: 7. This CDR3 spans 15 amino acids. Germline V gene data show CDR1 as LGHNA and CDR2 as YNFKEQ. The CDR3 DNA reads as TGTGCCAGCAGCGAAAGGGGGCTCACCAATCAGCCCCAGCATTTT. Translating gives CASSERGLTNQPQHF.

V gene TRBV21-1 combines with J gene TRBJ2-5; the table's D call, TRBD2, was not checked against the DNA. TRBV21-1 is designated a pseudogene. This CDR3 is built from 19 residues. CDR3 sequence reads: CASSERLAGVHSVQETQYF. The CDR3 nucleotides read TGTGCCAGCAGCGAAAGACTAGCGGGAGTACATTCGGTTCAGGAGACCCAGTACTTC.

V is TRBV7-3 and J is TRBJ2-3; TRBD2 matches 10 bases. The CDR3 consists of 16 residues. With V trimmed by 5 bases and J by 9 bases, 14 bases remained unmatched. Per germline, CDR1 SGHTA and CDR2 FQGTGA. CDR3: CASSPRGAGGEYTQYF. The CDR3 nucleotides are TGTGCCAGCAGCCCGCGGGGAGCGGGAGGGGAATACACGCAGTATTTT.

The chain couples TRBV30 to TRBJ2-1, with D unresolved. V dropped 0 bases and J dropped 3 bases, with 9 bases sitting between them. The CDR3 covers 14 residues. Germline lookup yields CDR1 GTSNPN and CDR2 SVGIG (reference sequence). The CDR3 DNA reads TGTGCCTGGAGTGTAGACTCACTCTACAATGAGCAGTTCTTC. It specifies CAWSVDSLYNEQFF.

The V and J genes are TRBV6-5 and TRBJ1-2, with 7 nucleotides matching TRBD1. J was trimmed by 5 bases and V by 5 bases; bases with no gene match: 11. Germline assignment: CDR1 MNHEY and CDR2 SVGAGI. The CDR3 contains 15 residues. The CDR3 is CASSASTGWGYGYTF. CDR3 nucleotides: TGTGCCAGCAGTGCCTCGACAGGGTGGGGGTATGGCTACACCTTC.

V is TRBV28 and J is TRBJ1-4; D remains ambiguous. The CDR3 is 15 residues long. V was clipped by 10 bases and J by 0 bases, with 15 bases between them. Germline V lookup: CDR1 MDHEN, CDR2 SYDVKM. This CDR3 is CATSGNSPTNEKLFF. The CDR3 DNA sequence: TGTGCCACGAGCGGGAACTCCCCAACTAATGAAAAACTGTTTTTT.